Described below is a single TCR beta chain sequence and its context. No antigen is known for it. Within the sample, other DNA sequences also encode this same CDR3. The entry originates in a study of OX40 agonist ivuxolimab in advanced cancers. Study-level information: At 0.01 to 10 mg/kg, ivuxolimab was administered intravenously to patients every 2 weeks. Points from the study as a whole: In general, CD8+ T cells held more expanded clones than CD4+ did, on average. No determination was made of the antigen specificity of the expanded peripheral T cells.

CDR3 length: 14 amino acids. V lost 0 bases and J 1 base, leaving 7 bases between the germline ends. Germline V lookup: CDR1 LNHNV, CDR2 YYDKDF (reference sequence). TCRdb keeps only in-frame clones here, not all; method: immunoSEQ multiplex PCR. The data hold under 65,000 clones, with roughly nine tenths observed a single time. This specimen consisted of CD4+ or CD8+ T cells sorted from blood, obtained in a trial of the OX40 agonist ivuxolimab. The receptor was isolated from an adult with an advanced solid tumor such as melanoma, head and neck, liver or kidney cancer. The rearrangement links TRBV15 to TRBJ2-7; D is unresolved. CDR3 amino acids: CATSRELLSYEQYF. In DNA form, the CDR3 reads TGTGCCACCAGCAGAGAACTGCTGTCCTACGAGCAGTACTTC.